This T cell receptor (beta chain) was captured by sequencing in a study of blood T cell repertoires in COVID-19. Study context: PBMCs, B-cell-depleted T cells, or T cells were the source of the cDNA or gDNA that made up the material.

Here immunoSEQ multiplex PCR was the method, and the copy in TCRdb shows in-frame clones only, minus some. The sample holds 200,000 to 250,000 clones; around 83% are singletons and the top ten take 2.9%. The length of the CDR3 is 14 residues. Germline V lookup: CDR1 SGHRS, CDR2 YFSETQ. V lost 4 bases and J 2 bases, leaving 10 bases between the germline ends. The origin of this receptor is a man over 45 who had recovered from COVID-19. The J gene is TRBJ2-1, the V gene TRBV5-1; no clear D gene. The sequenced sample consisted of peripheral blood. CDR3 sequence (DNA): TGCGCCAGCAGCCAAATAGCACCCTACAATGAGCAGTTCTTC. It specifies CASSQIAPYNEQFF.